This entry concerns a single TCR beta chain. The antigen remains undetermined. The sample belongs to a study of cytomegalovirus exposure and HLA in healthy donors. Points from the study as a whole: An analysis was carried out at a later point. It showed that HLA-associated TCR beta chains were more clonally expanded than equally common non-associated chains. It was reported that TCR beta sequences correctly inferred the HLA-A and HLA-B alleles for most subjects. Through in vitro validation, three CMV-associated chains were shown to be specific for CMV antigens. The presence/absence work took it that sequencing depth was about the same across donors.

Germline-derived CDR1 and CDR2 are SGHVS and FQNEAQ. V shed 8 bases and J 6 bases; nucleotides not matched to a gene: 16. This CDR3 has 16 residues. Both 60 Vbeta primers and 13 Jbeta primers went into the PCR. The table came from immunoSEQ multiplex PCR; TCRdb's copy has only in-frame clones and leaves some out. The repertoire includes 200,000 or so clones, about 80% of them detected once, and 1.1% to 1.5% sits in the top ten. This sequence joins TRBV7-8 and TRBJ2-1, with 7 bases that match TRBD2. The TCR was taken from a girl aged 5-17 years in good health and CMV-seronegative. Source material: PBMCs. The CDR3 loop reads CASAYGRRGTTNEQFF. DNA of the CDR3: TGTGCCAGCGCCTATGGCAGGCGGGGGACGACCAATGAGCAGTTCTTC. Using reference TRBV7-8 and TRBJ2-1 for the parts outside the CDR3, the full variable domain is GAGVSQSPRYKVAKRGQDVALRCDPISGHVSLFWYQQALGQGPEFLTYFQNEAQLDKSGLPSDRFFAERPEGSVSTLKIQRTQQEDSAVYLCASAYGRRGTTNEQFFGPGTRLTVL.